This TCR beta chain derives from a study of blood T cell repertoires in COVID-19. Study-level background: COVID-19 samples collected from the United States, Italy and Spain covered acute and convalescent phases. Sources were T cells, B-cell-depleted T cells, or PBMCs; the material itself was cDNA or gDNA.

V was pared by 5 bases and J by 4 bases, with 6 bases of the junction left unmatched. Germline V gene lookup returns CDR1 GTSNPN and CDR2 SVGIG (reference sequence). The CDR3 covers 15 residues. Study processing details: For nucleated cells, counts were estimated from reference gene primer amplification. The table came from immunoSEQ multiplex PCR; TCRdb's copy has only in-frame clones and leaves some out. That table furnishes V, J and clone size, whereas the DNA furnished D and trimming. The repertoire includes 200,000 or so clones, roughly nine tenths of them detected once, and around 2.3% sits in the top ten.

The specimen sequenced was peripheral blood. V is TRBV30 and J is TRBJ2-7; 15 nucleotides line up with TRBD2. The sequence was obtained from a man between 65 and 79 years old with active or convalescent COVID-19. The DNA for the CDR3 is TGTGCCTGGCAAAAAGGACTAGCGGGGGGGTACGAGCAGTACTTC. Residues: CAWQKGLAGGYEQYF.